The entry below describes one TCR beta chain. This table comes from immunoSEQ multiplex PCR, and its TCRdb copy is limited to in-frame clones, with some not included. Of 210,000 or so clones in the sample, roughly 91% were seen once. The sample is drawn from a study of T cell responses to AZD1222 COVID-19 vaccine. After removal of 0 bases from V and 10 bases from J, the junction contained 5 bases not matched to a gene. Germline assignment: CDR1 MNHEY and CDR2 SVGAGI. The CDR3 is 16 amino acids. The chain uses TRBV6-5 and TRBJ1-6; 11 bases match TRBD1. The sample in question was peripheral blood, obtained on day 0 of MenACWY control vaccination. This clonotype was sampled from an adult in good health. The CDR3 here is CASSYSEGTGGSPLHF. The CDR3 DNA follows: TGTGCCAGCAGTTACTCCGAGGGGACAGGGGGATCACCCCTCCACTTT.